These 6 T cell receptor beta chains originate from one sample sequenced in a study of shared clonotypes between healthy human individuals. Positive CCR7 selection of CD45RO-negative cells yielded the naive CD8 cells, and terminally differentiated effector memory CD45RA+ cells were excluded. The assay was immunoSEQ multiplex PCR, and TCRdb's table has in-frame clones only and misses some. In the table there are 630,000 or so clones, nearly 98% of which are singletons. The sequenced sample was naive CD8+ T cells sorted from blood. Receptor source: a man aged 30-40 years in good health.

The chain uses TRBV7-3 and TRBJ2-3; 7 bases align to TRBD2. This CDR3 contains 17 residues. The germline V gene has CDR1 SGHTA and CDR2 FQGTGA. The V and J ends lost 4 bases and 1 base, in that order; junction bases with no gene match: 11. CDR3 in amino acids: CASSSSGTTGGTDTQYF. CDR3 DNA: TGTGCCAGCAGCTCTTCCGGGACTACTGGGGGCACAGATACGCAGTATTTT.

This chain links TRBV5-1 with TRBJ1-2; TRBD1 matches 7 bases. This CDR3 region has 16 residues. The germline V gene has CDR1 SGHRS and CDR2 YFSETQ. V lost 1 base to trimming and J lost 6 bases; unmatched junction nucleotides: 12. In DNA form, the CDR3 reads TGCGCCAGCAGCTTGAACCACAGACAGGGAGGGAATGGCTACACCTTC. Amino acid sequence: CASSLNHRQGGNGYTF.

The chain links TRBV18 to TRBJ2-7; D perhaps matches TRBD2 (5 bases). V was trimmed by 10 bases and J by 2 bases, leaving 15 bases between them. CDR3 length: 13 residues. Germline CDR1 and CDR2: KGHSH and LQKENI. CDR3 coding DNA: TGTGCCACCGAGGGCGAAGGCGCCTACGAGCAGTACTTC. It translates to CATEGEGAYEQYF.

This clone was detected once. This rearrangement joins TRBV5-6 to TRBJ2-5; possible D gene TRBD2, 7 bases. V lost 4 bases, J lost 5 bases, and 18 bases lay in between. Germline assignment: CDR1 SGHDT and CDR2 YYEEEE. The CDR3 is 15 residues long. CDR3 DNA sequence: TGTGCCAGCAGCCGCCTAGGGGGGGCGAGGGAGACCCAGTACTTC. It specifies CASSRLGGARETQYF.

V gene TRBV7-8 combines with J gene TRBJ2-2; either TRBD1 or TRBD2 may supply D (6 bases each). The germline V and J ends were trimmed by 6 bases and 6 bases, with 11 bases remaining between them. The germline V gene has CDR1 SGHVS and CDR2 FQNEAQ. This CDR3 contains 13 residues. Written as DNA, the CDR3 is TGTGCCAGCAGAGGGGGGAAGCCCGGGGAGCTGTTTTTT. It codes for CASRGGKPGELFF. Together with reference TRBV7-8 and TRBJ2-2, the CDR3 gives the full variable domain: GAGVSQSPRYKVAKRGQDVALRCDPISGHVSLFWYQQALGQGPEFLTYFQNEAQLDKSGLPSDRFFAERPEGSVSTLKIQRTQQEDSAVYLCASRGGKPGELFFGEGSRLTVL.

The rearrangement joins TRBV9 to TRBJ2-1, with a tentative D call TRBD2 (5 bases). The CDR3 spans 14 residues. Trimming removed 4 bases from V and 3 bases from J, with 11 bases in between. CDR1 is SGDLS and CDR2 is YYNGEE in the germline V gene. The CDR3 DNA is TGTGCCAGCAGCTCTCGAGCGGACTACAATGAGCAGTTCTTC. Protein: CASSSRADYNEQFF.